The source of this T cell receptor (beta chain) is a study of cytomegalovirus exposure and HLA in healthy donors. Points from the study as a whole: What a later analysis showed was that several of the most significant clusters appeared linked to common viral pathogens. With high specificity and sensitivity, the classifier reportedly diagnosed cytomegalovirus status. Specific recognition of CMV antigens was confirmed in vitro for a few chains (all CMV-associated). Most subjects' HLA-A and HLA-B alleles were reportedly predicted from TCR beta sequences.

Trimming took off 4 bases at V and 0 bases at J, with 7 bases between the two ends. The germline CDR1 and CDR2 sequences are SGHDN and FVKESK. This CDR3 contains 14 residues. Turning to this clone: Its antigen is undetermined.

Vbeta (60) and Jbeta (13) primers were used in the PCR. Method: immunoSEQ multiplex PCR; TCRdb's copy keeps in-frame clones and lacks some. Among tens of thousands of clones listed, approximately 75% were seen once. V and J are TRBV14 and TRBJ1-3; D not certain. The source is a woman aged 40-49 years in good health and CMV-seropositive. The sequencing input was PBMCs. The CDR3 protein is CASSPGLSGNTIYF. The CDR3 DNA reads TGTGCCAGCAGCCCCGGTCTCTCTGGAAACACCATATATTTT.